The rows below give T cell receptor beta chains drawn from one sample of a study of naive and memory T cell subsets. TCRdb itself ran the UMI-ligation and nested PCR reads through MiXCR, one entry per CDR3 protein. The repertoire includes about 100,000 distinct CDR3 sequences, 13% to 15% of them detected once, and approximately 2.6% sits in the top ten. What was sequenced was naive CD8+ T cells from blood. These receptors were collected from a human donor in good health. CDR3s include the opening cysteine and the closing phenylalanine or tryptophan. The D gene is left open where the match is weak. Clone sizes are given selectively: once, few, many, or a class where the clone is expanded.

v_gene	abundance	len	d_gene	j_gene	CDR3aa	CDR3nt
TRBV27	-	19	-	TRBJ1-1	CASSSPTGRLPEANTEAFF	TGTGCCAGCAGTTCCCCGACGGGGAGGCTACCGGAGGCGAACACTGAAGCTTTCTTT
TRBV29-1	-	12	-	TRBJ2-1	CSVATLNNEQFF	TGCAGCGTTGCTACCCTTAACAATGAGCAGTTCTTC
TRBV4-1	few	15	-	TRBJ1-2	CASSQDGGGNYGYTF	TGCGCCAGCAGCCAAGATGGGGGGGGGAACTATGGCTACACCTTC
TRBV7-2	-	17	-	TRBJ1-1	CASSLPSRPAVDTEAFF	TGTGCCAGCAGCTTACCGAGCAGGCCAGCGGTCGACACTGAAGCTTTCTTT
TRBV7-9	many	14	-	TRBJ2-1	CASSGRQQGNEQFF	TGTGCCAGCAGCGGAAGACAACAGGGCAATGAGCAGTTCTTC
TRBV7-2	-	15	-	TRBJ2-7	CASSAGGLSSYEQYF	TGTGCCAGCAGCGCCGGGGGCCTGAGCTCCTACGAGCAGTACTTC
TRBV30	-	14	TRBD1	TRBJ2-6	CARTGAPGANVLTF	TGTGCCAGAACAGGGGCCCCTGGGGCCAACGTCCTGACTTTC
TRBV7-9	-	14	-	TRBJ1-6	CASSLDNPNSPLHF	TGTGCCAGCAGCCTAGACAACCCAAATTCACCCCTCCACTTT
TRBV9	few	14	TRBD1	TRBJ2-7	CASSAGQGGNEQYF	TGTGCCAGCAGCGCGGGACAGGGTGGGAACGAGCAGTACTTC
TRBV11-1	few	16	-	TRBJ1-6	CASSLNRINYNSPLHF	TGTGCCAGCAGCTTGAACAGGATTAACTATAATTCACCCCTCCACTTT
TRBV12-3/TRBV12-4	many	14	TRBD1	TRBJ1-1	CASRDRGGGTEAFF	TGTGCCAGCAGAGACAGGGGGGGTGGCACTGAAGCTTTCTTT
TRBV19	many	15	TRBD1	TRBJ1-5	CASSTDRGSNQPQHF	TGTGCCAGTAGTACGGACAGGGGTAGCAATCAGCCCCAGCATTTT
TRBV5-1	-	17	-	TRBJ2-3	CATTYHGDGGPTDTQYF	TGCGCCACCACCTACCATGGGGACGGGGGTCCCACAGATACGCAGTATTTT